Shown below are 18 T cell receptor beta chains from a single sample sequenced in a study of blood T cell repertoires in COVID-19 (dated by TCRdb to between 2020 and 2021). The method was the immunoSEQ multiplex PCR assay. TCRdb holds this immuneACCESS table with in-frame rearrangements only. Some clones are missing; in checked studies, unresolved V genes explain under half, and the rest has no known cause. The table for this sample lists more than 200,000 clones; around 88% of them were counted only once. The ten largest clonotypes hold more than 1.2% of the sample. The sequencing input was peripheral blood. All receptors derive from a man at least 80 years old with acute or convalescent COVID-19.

In DNA form, the CDR3 reads TGTGCCAGCAGCGGACGGGCGACAGGGGGCGCCACTGAAGCTTTCTTT. As protein: CASSGRATGGATEAFF. V usage is TRBV9 and J usage is TRBJ1-1; 10 bases are a match to TRBD1. The CDR3 loop spans 16 amino acids. Germline V gene data show CDR1 as SGDLS and CDR2 as YYNGEE. J gave up 4 bases and V 3 bases, and 9 bases lay outside the gene matches.

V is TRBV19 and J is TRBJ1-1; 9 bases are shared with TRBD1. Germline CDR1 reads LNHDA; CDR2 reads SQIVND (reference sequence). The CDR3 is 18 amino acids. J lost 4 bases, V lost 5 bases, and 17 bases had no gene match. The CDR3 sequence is CASSPFKRGPGQGTEAFF. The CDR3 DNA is TGTGCCAGTAGTCCGTTCAAAAGGGGACCGGGACAGGGCACTGAAGCTTTCTTT.

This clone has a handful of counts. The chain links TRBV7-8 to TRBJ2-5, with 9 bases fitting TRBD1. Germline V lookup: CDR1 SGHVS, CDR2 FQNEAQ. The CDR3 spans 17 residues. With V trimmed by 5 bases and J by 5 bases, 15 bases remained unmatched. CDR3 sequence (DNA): TGTGCCAGCAGCATCTCTTCCTCCGGGACAGGGCGGGAGACCCAGTACTTC. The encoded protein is CASSISSSGTGRETQYF.

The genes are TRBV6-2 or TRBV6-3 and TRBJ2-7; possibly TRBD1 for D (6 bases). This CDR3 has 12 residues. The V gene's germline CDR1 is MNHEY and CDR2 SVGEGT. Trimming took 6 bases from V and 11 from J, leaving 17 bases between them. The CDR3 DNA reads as TGTGCCAGCAGCAGACAGGTGCCCGGGGAGTACTTC. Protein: CASSRQVPGEYF.

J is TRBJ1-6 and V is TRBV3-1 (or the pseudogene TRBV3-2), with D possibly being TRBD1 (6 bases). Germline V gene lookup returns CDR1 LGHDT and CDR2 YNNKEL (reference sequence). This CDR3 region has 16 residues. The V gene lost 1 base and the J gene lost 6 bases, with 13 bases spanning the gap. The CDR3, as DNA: TGTGCCAGCAGCCAAGTCTGGGACACCCGTAATTCACCCCTCCACTTT. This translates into CASSQVWDTRNSPLHF.

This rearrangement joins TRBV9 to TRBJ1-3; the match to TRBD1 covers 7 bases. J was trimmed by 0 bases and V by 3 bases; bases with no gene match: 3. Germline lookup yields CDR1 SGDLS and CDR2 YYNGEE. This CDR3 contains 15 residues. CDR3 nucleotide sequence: TGTGCCAGCAGCGGACAGGGCTCCTCTGGAAACACCATATATTTT. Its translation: CASSGQGSSGNTIYF. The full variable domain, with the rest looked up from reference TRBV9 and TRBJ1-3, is DSGVTQTPKHLITATGQRVTLRCSPRSGDLSVYWYQQSLDQGLQFLIQYYNGEERAKGNILERFSAQQFPDLHSELNLSSLELGDSALYFCASSGQGSSGNTIYFGEGSWLTVV.

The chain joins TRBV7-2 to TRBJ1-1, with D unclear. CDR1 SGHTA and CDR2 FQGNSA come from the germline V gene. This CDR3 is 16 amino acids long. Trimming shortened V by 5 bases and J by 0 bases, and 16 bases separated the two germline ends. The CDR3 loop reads CASSRRGIGLNTEAFF. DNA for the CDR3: TGTGCCAGCAGCCGTCGAGGAATCGGCCTGAACACTGAAGCTTTCTTT.

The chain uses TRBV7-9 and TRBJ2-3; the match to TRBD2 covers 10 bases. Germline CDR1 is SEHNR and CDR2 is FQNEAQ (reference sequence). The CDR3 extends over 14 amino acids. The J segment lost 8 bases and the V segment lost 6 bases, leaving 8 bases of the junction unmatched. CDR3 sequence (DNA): TGTGCCAGCAGTAGCGGGACTAGCGACGCTACGCAGTATTTT. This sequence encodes CASSSGTSDATQYF.

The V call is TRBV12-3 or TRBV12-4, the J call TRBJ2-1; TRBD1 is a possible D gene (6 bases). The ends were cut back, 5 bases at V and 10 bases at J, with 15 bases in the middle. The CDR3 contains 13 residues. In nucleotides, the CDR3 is TGTGCCAGCAGTCTCACAGGGAATCTGGAGCAGTTCTTC. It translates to CASSLTGNLEQFF.

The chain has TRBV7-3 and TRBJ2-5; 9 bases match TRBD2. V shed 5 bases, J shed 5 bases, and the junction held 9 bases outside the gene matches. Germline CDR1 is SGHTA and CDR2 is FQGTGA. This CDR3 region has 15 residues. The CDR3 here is CASSAVAGEWETQYF. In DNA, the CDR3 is TGTGCCAGCAGCGCCGTAGCGGGAGAATGGGAGACCCAGTACTTC. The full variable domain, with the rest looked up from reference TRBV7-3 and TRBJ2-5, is GAGVSQTPSNKVTEKGKYVELRCDPISGHTALYWYRQSLGQGPEFLIYFQGTGAADDSGLPNDRFFAVRPEGSVSTLKIQRTERGDSAVYLCASSAVAGEWETQYFGPGTRLLVL.

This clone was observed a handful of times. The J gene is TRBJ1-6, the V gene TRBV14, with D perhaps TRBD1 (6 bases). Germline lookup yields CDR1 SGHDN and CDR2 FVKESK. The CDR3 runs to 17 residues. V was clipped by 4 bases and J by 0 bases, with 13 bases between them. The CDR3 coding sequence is TGTGCCAGCAGCCGGACAGTATCAAGCTCCTATAATTCACCCCTCCACTTT. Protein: CASSRTVSSSYNSPLHF.

The CDR3 sequence: CASSPWVGATNYGYTF. The CDR3 bases are TGCGCCAGCAGCCCTTGGGTTGGAGCTACCAACTATGGCTACACCTTC. The genes are TRBV5-1 and TRBJ1-2; no definite D call. Trimming left V 4 bases short and J 2 bases short, with 18 bases between. Germline CDR1 SGHRS, CDR2 YFSETQ. The CDR3 is made up of 16 amino acids.

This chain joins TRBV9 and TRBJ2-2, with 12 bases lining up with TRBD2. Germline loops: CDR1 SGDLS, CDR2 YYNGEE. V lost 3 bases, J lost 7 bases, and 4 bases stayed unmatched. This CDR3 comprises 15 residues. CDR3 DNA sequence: TGTGCCAGCAGCGCACTAGCGGGGGGCGGCGGGGAGCTGTTTTTT. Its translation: CASSALAGGGGELFF.

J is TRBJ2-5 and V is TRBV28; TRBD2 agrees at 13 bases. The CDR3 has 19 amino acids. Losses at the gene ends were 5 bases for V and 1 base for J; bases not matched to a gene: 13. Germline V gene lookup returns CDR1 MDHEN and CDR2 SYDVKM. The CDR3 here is CASSVPGLAGQVGQETQYF. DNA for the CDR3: TGTGCCAGCAGTGTGCCGGGACTAGCGGGACAAGTTGGCCAAGAGACCCAGTACTTC.

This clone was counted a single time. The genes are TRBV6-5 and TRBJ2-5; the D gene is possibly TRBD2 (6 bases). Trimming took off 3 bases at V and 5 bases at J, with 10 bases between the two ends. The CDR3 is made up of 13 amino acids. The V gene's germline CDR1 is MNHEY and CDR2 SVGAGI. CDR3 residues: CASSYEGRETQYF. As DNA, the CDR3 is TGTGCCAGCAGTTATGAGGGGAGGGAGACCCAGTACTTC.

CDR3 protein: CSVQGELYTEAFF. DNA for the CDR3: TGCAGCGTACAGGGTGAGTTGTATACTGAAGCTTTCTTT. J is TRBJ1-1 and V is TRBV29-1; D perhaps matches TRBD1 (6 bases). Trimming pared 6 bases from V and 5 bases from J, leaving 16 bases between. The CDR3 sequence is 13 residues long. Germline V lookup: CDR1 SQVTM, CDR2 ANQGSEA.

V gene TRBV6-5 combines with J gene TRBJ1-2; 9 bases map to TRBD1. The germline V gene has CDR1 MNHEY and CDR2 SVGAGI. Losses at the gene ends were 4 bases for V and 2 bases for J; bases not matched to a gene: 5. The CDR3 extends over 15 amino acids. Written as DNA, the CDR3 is TGTGCCAGCAGTTCCACCGGGACAGGGAACTATGGCTACACCTTC. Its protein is CASSSTGTGNYGYTF.

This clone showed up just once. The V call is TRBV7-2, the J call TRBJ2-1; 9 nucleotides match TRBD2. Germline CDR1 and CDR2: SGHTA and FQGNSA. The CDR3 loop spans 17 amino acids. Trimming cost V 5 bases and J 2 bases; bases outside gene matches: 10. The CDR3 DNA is TGTGCCAGCAGCCTATTTAGCGGGAGAGCTACCTACAATGAGCAGTTCTTC. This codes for CASSLFSGRATYNEQFF.